The 32 T cell receptor beta chains below all came from one sample that was sequenced in a study of cytomegalovirus exposure and HLA in healthy donors. A multiplex PCR was run with 60 Vbeta primers and 13 Jbeta primers. The table came from immunoSEQ multiplex PCR; TCRdb's copy has only in-frame clones and leaves some out. The profile shows over 95,000 clones, 74% of them singletons. The sample consisted of PBMCs. These receptors all come from a woman in her thirties or forties in good health and CMV-seropositive.

The gene calls are TRBV19 and TRBJ1-2; D gene ambiguous. Germline V CDR1 and CDR2: LNHDA, SQIVND (reference sequence). Trimming left V 5 bases short and J 1 base short, with 8 bases between. This CDR3 contains 13 residues. The CDR3 nucleotides are TGTGCCAGTAGTGACTCGCGTAACTATGGCTACACCTTC. Its protein is CASSDSRNYGYTF.

The chain has TRBV7-8 and TRBJ1-1, with TRBD1 identical over 7 bases. Germline assignment: CDR1 SGHVS and CDR2 FQNEAQ. The CDR3 is 14 residues long. The V gene end was trimmed by 5 bases and the J gene end by 11 bases; junction bases not matched to a gene: 14. CDR3 in amino acids: CASSTDRAGLRAFF. In nucleotides, the CDR3 is TGTGCCAGCAGCACCGACAGGGCGGGTCTGCGGGCTTTCTTT.

The chain recombines TRBV2 with TRBJ1-6; D not resolved. Germline assignment: CDR1 SNHLY and CDR2 FYNNEI. The CDR3 sequence is 14 residues long. The germline V and J ends were trimmed by 2 bases and 4 bases, with 6 bases remaining between them. CDR3 nucleotide sequence: TGTGCCAGCAGTGAACTGGAGTATAATTCACCCCTCCACTTT. It encodes CASSELEYNSPLHF.

The V call is TRBV19, the J call TRBJ2-1; 7 bases are a match to TRBD2. Germline V gene sequence: CDR1 LNHDA, CDR2 SQIVND (reference sequence). J gave up 5 bases and V 0 bases, and 4 bases lay outside the gene matches. CDR3 size: 15 residues. The CDR3 DNA sequence: TGTGCCAGTAGTATAGATAAGCGGGGACACAATGAGCAGTTCTTC. Its translation is CASSIDKRGHNEQFF.

The V gene is TRBV4-2, the J gene TRBJ2-5; 10 nucleotides line up with TRBD2. This CDR3 comprises 18 residues. V was pared by 0 bases and J by 11 bases, with 18 bases of the junction left unmatched. The germline V gene has CDR1 LGHNA and CDR2 YNFKEQ. CDR3 bases: TGTGCCAGCAGCCAAGAATCAGCCGGACTAGCGGACCCTCGGGAGCAGTACTTC. The encoded protein is CASSQESAGLADPREQYF.

The chain employs TRBV4-1 and TRBJ2-2, with 8 nucleotides matching TRBD1. The CDR3 runs 18 residues. V shed 4 bases and J 4 bases; nucleotides not matched to a gene: 14. Per the germline V gene, CDR1 is MGHRA and CDR2 is YSYEKL. This CDR3 is CASSLPGQGAPVTGELFF. In DNA form, the CDR3 reads TGCGCCAGCAGCCTCCCGGGGCAGGGGGCGCCGGTCACCGGGGAGCTGTTTTTT.

The genes are TRBV5-4 and TRBJ1-6, with TRBD1 matching 7 bases. The germline CDR1 and CDR2 sequences are SGHNT and YYREEE (reference sequence). This CDR3 region has 14 residues. V trimming: 2 bases; J trimming: 7 bases; junction bases outside the gene matches: 3. The CDR3, as DNA: TGTGCCAGCAGCTTCGGGACAGCGAATTCACCCCTCCACTTT. This translates into CASSFGTANSPLHF. The full variable domain, completed using reference TRBV5-4 and TRBJ1-6, is ETGVTQSPTHLIKTRGQQVTLRCSSQSGHNTVSWYQQALGQGPQFIFQYYREEENGRGNFPPRFSGLQFPNYSSELNVNALELDDSALYLCASSFGTANSPLHFGNGTRLTVT.

The chain employs TRBV25-1 and TRBJ1-6; TRBD1 agrees at 8 bases. Germline CDR1 and CDR2: MGHDK and SYGVNS. Trimming cost V 6 bases and J 7 bases; bases outside gene matches: 2. CDR3 size: 13 residues. The CDR3: CASRRQGNSPLHF. The CDR3 coding sequence is TGTGCCAGCAGAAGACAGGGGAATTCACCCCTCCACTTT.

This chain links TRBV7-3 with TRBJ1-4; 7 nucleotides match TRBD1. The germline CDR1 and CDR2 sequences are SGHTA and FQGTGA. The CDR3 has 15 residues. Trimming cost V 3 bases and J 5 bases; bases outside gene matches: 6. DNA for the CDR3: TGTGCCAGCAGCTTGGAGGGACAGCTGAATGAAAAACTGTTTTTT. It yields the protein CASSLEGQLNEKLFF.

V gene TRBV19 combines with J gene TRBJ1-5; 9 bases are shared with TRBD1. The CDR3 is 13 residues long. Germline CDR1 LNHDA, CDR2 SQIVND (reference sequence). After removal of 10 bases from V and 5 bases from J, the junction contained 6 bases not matched to a gene. The chain's CDR3 is CATRQGGDQPQHF. CDR3 nucleotides: TGTGCCACCCGACAGGGGGGGGATCAGCCCCAGCATTTT.

J is TRBJ2-3 and V is TRBV7-9, with unresolved D. This CDR3 contains 11 residues. Trimming pared 5 bases from V and 6 bases from J, leaving 6 bases between. CDR1 SEHNR and CDR2 FQNEAQ come from the germline V gene (reference sequence). The CDR3 spells CASSPADTQYF. In nucleotides, the CDR3 is TGTGCCAGCAGCCCAGCGGATACGCAGTATTTT.

For this clone: The sample has other DNA sequences that encode this CDR3 too. The chain couples TRBV5-4 to TRBJ2-7; a weak D match, TRBD2 (7 bases). Germline CDR1 SGHNT, CDR2 YYREEE (reference sequence). This CDR3 contains 16 residues. V was pared by 4 bases and J by 2 bases, with 19 bases between. CDR3 region: CASSLGGASKAYEQYF. As DNA, the CDR3 is TGTGCCAGCAGCCTAGGGGGGGCTAGCAAGGCCTACGAGCAGTACTTC.

The CDR3 coding sequence is TGTGCCAGCAGCTCCCCGGGGAGGGCGATAGGGGAGCAGTTCTTC. Its protein is CASSSPGRAIGEQFF. The chain carries TRBV11-1 and TRBJ2-1, with TRBD2 matching 7 bases. Germline CDR1 reads SGHAT; CDR2 reads FQDESV (reference sequence). The CDR3 totals 15 residues. V dropped 4 bases and J dropped 10; count of bases not matched to a gene: 13.

The chain carries TRBV6-1 and TRBJ1-5, with D perhaps TRBD1 (5 bases). There are 15 residues in the CDR3. Germline CDR1 reads MNHNS; CDR2 reads SASEGT. Trimming stripped 5 bases from V and 2 bases from J, with 13 bases between. CDR3 in amino acids: CASSLSRQRNQPQHF. The CDR3 DNA sequence: TGTGCCAGCAGTCTTTCCAGACAGCGCAATCAGCCCCAGCATTTT.

V is TRBV29-1 and J is TRBJ1-2; D might be TRBD1 (6 bases). The CDR3 has 12 amino acids. Germline CDR1 SQVTM, CDR2 ANQGSEA. V dropped 4 bases and J dropped 3 bases, with 9 bases sitting between them. DNA for the CDR3: TGCAGCGTTGGGTCAGGGGACTATGGCTACACCTTC. It is translated as CSVGSGDYGYTF.

This clone was observed a handful of times. The V call is TRBV19, the J call TRBJ2-5, with D perhaps TRBD2 (7 bases). The CDR3 loop spans 15 amino acids. V lost 5 bases and J lost 5, with 18 bases in between. CDR1 LNHDA and CDR2 SQIVND come from the germline V gene (reference sequence). The DNA for the CDR3 is TGTGCCAGTAGTCCGACGGGGGGCCTTGGGGAGACCCAGTACTTC. It specifies CASSPTGGLGETQYF.

Of note for this clone: The same CDR3 also results from other DNA sequences found in this sample. V is TRBV2 and J is TRBJ2-7; possible D gene TRBD1, 5 bases. The V end was cut by 4 bases, the J end by 3 bases, with 10 bases between. Germline V gene sequence: CDR1 SNHLY, CDR2 FYNNEI. The CDR3 consists of 13 residues. The CDR3 spells CASSGQGYYEQYF. For the CDR3, the DNA is TGTGCCAGCAGTGGGCAGGGATACTACGAGCAGTACTTC.

For this clone: In the same sample, other DNA sequences code for this CDR3. The genes are TRBV11-3 and TRBJ2-1; TRBD2 matches at 9 bases. This CDR3 spans 15 amino acids. The V gene's germline CDR1 is SGHNT and CDR2 YENEEA. Losses at the gene ends were 5 bases for V and 5 bases for J; bases not matched to a gene: 7. In DNA form, the CDR3 reads TGTGCCAGCAGCCCGGGACTAGCAGACAACAATGAGCAGTTCTTC. Residues: CASSPGLADNNEQFF. The variable domain in full, completed from reference TRBV11-3 and TRBJ2-1, reads EAGVVQSPRYKIIEKKQPVAFWCNPISGHNTLYWYLQNLGQGPELLIRYENEEAVDDSQLPKDRFSAERLKGVDSTLKIQPAELGDSAVYLCASSPGLADNNEQFFGPGTRLTVL.

Only a few counts were recorded for this clone. The chain recombines TRBV7-2 with TRBJ2-3; the D is unclear. Germline-derived CDR1 and CDR2 are SGHTA and FQGNSA. Trimming pared 2 bases from V and 6 bases from J, leaving 9 bases between. CDR3 length: 13 residues. CDR3 sequence reads: CASSLRSRDTQYF. The CDR3 region has the DNA TGTGCCAGCAGCTTAAGGAGTAGGGATACGCAGTATTTT.

V usage is TRBV5-1 and J usage is TRBJ2-5, with 7 positions matching TRBD1. Germline assignment: CDR1 SGHRS and CDR2 YFSETQ. The V and J ends lost 4 bases and 2 bases, in that order; junction bases with no gene match: 5. The CDR3 runs to 14 residues. The CDR3 reads CASSRDSSQETQYF. CDR3 coding DNA: TGCGCCAGCAGCCGGGACAGTTCTCAAGAGACCCAGTACTTC.

This clone was recorded once. At the DNA level, this CDR3 is encoded by other sequences in the same sample as well. This chain connects TRBV5-1 to TRBJ2-5; D is possibly TRBD1 (6 bases). The CDR3 consists of 13 residues. The ends were cut back, 0 bases at V and 4 bases at J, with 7 bases in the middle. The germline CDR1 and CDR2 sequences are SGHRS and YFSETQ. CDR3 region: CASSLEGGETQYF. The CDR3 nucleotides are TGCGCCAGCAGCTTGGAAGGGGGAGAGACCCAGTACTTC.

The CDR3 DNA reads as TGTGCCAGCAGTGGACAGGGCAATCAGCCCCAGCATTTT. It is translated as CASSGQGNQPQHF. The rearrangement links TRBV25-1 to TRBJ1-5; D perhaps matches TRBD1 (6 bases). V lost 4 bases and J lost 2, with 6 bases in between. The CDR3 has 13 residues. Germline values: CDR1 MGHDK, CDR2 SYGVNS.

The rearrangement links TRBV11-1 to TRBJ2-7; TRBD1 matches at 7 bases. The length of the CDR3 is 13 residues. V trimming: 2 bases; J trimming: 6 bases; junction bases outside the gene matches: 4. Germline V gene sequence: CDR1 SGHAT, CDR2 FQDESV (reference sequence). For the CDR3, the DNA is TGTGCCAGCAGCTTACAAACAGGGGTCGAGCAGTACTTC. This gives the protein CASSLQTGVEQYF.

J is TRBJ1-4 and V is TRBV2; 7 nucleotides agree with TRBD1. V lost 2 bases and J lost 9; bases outside the gene matches: 3. Germline CDR1 reads SNHLY; CDR2 reads FYNNEI. The CDR3 contains 13 residues. The CDR3, as DNA: TGTGCCAGCAGTGAAACGACAGGGAAAAAACTGTTTTTT. Its translation is CASSETTGKKLFF.

The chain uses TRBV7-3 and TRBJ2-5, with D perhaps matching TRBD2 (6 bases). CDR3 length: 13 amino acids. Germline loops: CDR1 SGHTA, CDR2 FQGTGA. Between the trimmed V and J ends, which lost 2 bases and 8 bases, there was a span of 12 bases. The CDR3 nucleotides read TGTGCCAGCAGCTTACAGATGGGAGGTACCCAGTACTTC. Its translation is CASSLQMGGTQYF.

Worth noting for this clone: Other DNA sequences in this specimen translate into the identical CDR3. The chain carries TRBV7-9 and TRBJ1-1; 7 bases are shared with TRBD1. The CDR3 covers 13 residues. The V gene end was trimmed by 4 bases and the J gene end by 4 bases; junction bases not matched to a gene: 3. Germline V lookup: CDR1 SEHNR, CDR2 FQNEAQ (reference sequence). CDR3 in amino acids: CASSSQGGTEAFF. CDR3 coding DNA: TGTGCCAGCAGCTCTCAGGGGGGCACTGAAGCTTTCTTT. The full variable domain, rest sourced from reference TRBV7-9 and TRBJ1-1, is DTGVSQNPRHKITKRGQNVTFRCDPISEHNRLYWYRQTLGQGPEFLTYFQNEAQLEKSRLLSDRFSAERPKGSFSTLEIQRTEQGDSAMYLCASSSQGGTEAFFGQGTRLTVV.

The chain is built from TRBV14 and TRBJ2-2; no reliable D call. Trimming cost V 0 bases and J 5 bases, with 4 bases left between them. CDR1 and CDR2 (germline): SGHDN, FVKESK. The CDR3 has 13 amino acids. CDR3 in DNA: TGTGCCAGCAGCCAAGACATTACCGGGGAGCTGTTTTTT. Amino acids: CASSQDITGELFF.

The V and J genes are TRBV28 and TRBJ1-1; D remains ambiguous. The CDR3 contains 13 residues. Germline V gene lookup returns CDR1 MDHEN and CDR2 SYDVKM. The V end lost 10 bases, the J end lost 1 base, and 13 bases lay between the germline ends. The DNA of the CDR3 is TGTGCCACCGCCAGTTCTGGGAACACTGAAGCTTTCTTT. Translation gives CATASSGNTEAFF. The full variable domain, in which reference TRBV28 and TRBJ1-1 provide the parts outside the CDR3, is DVKVTQSSRYLVKRTGEKVFLECVQDMDHENMFWYRQDPGLGLRLIYFSYDVKMKEKGDIPEGYSVSREKKERFSLILESASTNQTSMYLCATASSGNTEAFFGQGTRLTVV.

The chain links TRBV6-1 to TRBJ2-1, with 13 nucleotides matching TRBD2. From germline, CDR1 is MNHNS and CDR2 SASEGT. Unmatched junction bases numbered 4, after V lost 5 bases and J lost 6 bases. The CDR3 spans 15 residues. The CDR3 reads CASSPTSGRANEQFF. CDR3 DNA sequence: TGTGCCAGCAGTCCTACTAGCGGGAGGGCCAATGAGCAGTTCTTC.

The rearrangement joins TRBV6-1 to TRBJ2-5; no firm D call. Gene TRBJ2-7 matches the end of the DNA better, so the J call may be wrong. CDR1 and CDR2 from the germline V gene are MNHNS and SASEGT. This CDR3 region has 11 residues. The CDR3: CASSPAYEQYF. Written as DNA, the CDR3 is TGTGCCAGCAGTCCCGCGTACGAGCAGTACTTC.

The chain uses TRBV5-1 and TRBJ2-5, with 8 bases identical to TRBD2. The tail of the sequence fits TRBJ2-7 better, so the J call may be wrong. Germline V gene sequence: CDR1 SGHRS, CDR2 YFSETQ. The CDR3 loop spans 14 amino acids. The CDR3 loop reads CASRPSGGAYEQYF. The CDR3 nucleotides are TGCGCCAGCAGGCCCTCGGGGGGGGCGTACGAGCAGTACTTC.

Points on this clone: Other DNA sequences of this sample code for an identical CDR3. This chain connects TRBV7-3 to TRBJ2-1; no definite D call. This CDR3 has 13 amino acids. From germline, CDR1 is SGHTA and CDR2 FQGTGA. Between the trimmed V and J ends, which lost 5 bases and 0 bases, there was a span of 5 bases. CDR3: CASSPYSYNEQFF. CDR3 coding DNA: TGTGCCAGCAGCCCCTACTCCTACAATGAGCAGTTCTTC.